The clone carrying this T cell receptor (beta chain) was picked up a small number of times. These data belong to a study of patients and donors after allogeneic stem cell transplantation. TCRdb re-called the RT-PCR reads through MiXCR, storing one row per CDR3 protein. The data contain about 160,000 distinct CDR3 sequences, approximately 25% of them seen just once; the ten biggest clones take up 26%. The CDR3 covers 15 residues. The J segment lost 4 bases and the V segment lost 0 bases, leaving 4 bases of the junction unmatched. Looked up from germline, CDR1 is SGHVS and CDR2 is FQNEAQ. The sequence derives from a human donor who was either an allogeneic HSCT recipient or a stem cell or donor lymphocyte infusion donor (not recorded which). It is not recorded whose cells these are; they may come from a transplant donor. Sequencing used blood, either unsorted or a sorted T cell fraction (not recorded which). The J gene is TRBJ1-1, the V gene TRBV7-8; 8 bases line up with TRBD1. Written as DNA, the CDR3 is TGTGCCAGCAGCTTAGCACAGGGGGAAACCACTGAAGCTTTCTTT. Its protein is CASSLAQGETTEAFF.